The clone carrying this TCR beta chain was observed many times. The antigen remains unidentified. There are 14 residues in the CDR3. V was clipped by 2 bases and J by 7 bases, with 14 bases between them. CDR1 and CDR2 from the germline V gene are LGHDT and YNNKEL (reference sequence). Sample time point: sample taken at primary tumor resection. Frozen PBMC, nontumor lung or tumor provided whole RNA, which was sequenced unsorted. TCRdb called the 5' RACE reads again in MiXCR, with one record for every CDR3 protein. The data hold roughly 9,200 distinct CDR3 sequences, with 2.9% observed a single time. The sample belongs to a study of spatial heterogeneity in lung cancer. Study-wide points: The study estimated about 7.3% alpha and approximately 13% beta chain coverage of tumor T cells. Counts for ubiquitous and regional expanded TCRs went along with ubiquitous and regional nonsynonymous mutations, respectively. Higher tumor mutation counts went along with higher counts of expanded intratumoral alpha and beta TCRs.

Sequencing used lung tumor tissue, obtained at surgery. The chain recombines TRBV3-1 with TRBJ1-1; D remains unclear. The receptor was isolated from a male donor with early-stage non-small cell lung cancer. The CDR3 loop is CASSQRTVRNEAFF. DNA for the CDR3: TGTGCCAGCAGCCAACGGACGGTGAGGAATGAAGCTTTCTTT.